One sample yielded the 4 T cell receptor delta chains listed below, sequenced in a study of Vδ1+ human thymocytes. Study conclusions and caveats: Thymic TRG and TRD repertoires appeared highly polyclonal.

Their target antigens are unknown. Sequences come from RNA converted to cDNA by reverse transcription. The CDR3 regions were amplified by multiplex PCR from V-gene primers to a constant-region primer. TCRdb fed the multiplex PCR reads into CATT to redo clone calling. The sample consists of fewer than 30,000 delta-chain clones, around 7.7% of them appearing once. The source material was Vdelta1+ gamma-delta thymocytes from the thymus. Subset of the sample: FACS-sorted CD3+ TCRalphabeta- TCRVdelta1+ TCRVdelta2- thymocytes. The receptors shown here come from a girl under three years old who had congenital heart surgery.

This clone has a handful of counts. The chain carries TRDV1 and TRDJ1; 13 bases align to TRDD3. This CDR3 is built from 22 residues. CDR1 TSWWSYY and CDR2 QGS come from the germline V gene. V dropped 3 bases and J dropped 2; count of bases not matched to a gene: 21. CDR3 DNA: TGTGCTCTTGGGGATGCTTCCTACCCTTACTGGGGGATACGCGTTCAGACCGATAAACTCATCTTT. This gives the protein CALGDASYPYWGIRVQTDKLIF.

This clone was observed a handful of times. This chain uses TRDV1 with TRDJ1, with a tentative D call TRDD3 (6 bases). The CDR3 covers 18 residues. V lost 2 bases to trimming and J lost 1 base, with 20 bases between them. Per the germline V gene, CDR1 is TSWWSYY and CDR2 is QGS. The CDR3 DNA follows: TGTGCTCTTGGGGAATTTCCCCGATTACTGGGATTCACCGATAAACTCATCTTT. This codes for CALGEFPRLLGFTDKLIF.

This clone has a handful of counts. The gene calls are TRDV1 and TRDJ1; D might be TRDD3 (5 bases). The V end was cut by 4 bases, the J end by 0 bases, with 24 bases between. Germline lookup yields CDR1 TSWWSYY and CDR2 QGS. The CDR3 is 19 residues long. CDR3 amino acids: CALGARRPVGVHHTDKLIF. The CDR3 coding sequence is TGTGCTCTTGGGGCCCGACGTCCGGTTGGGGTCCACCACACCGATAAACTCATCTTT.

This clone was seen a few times. Other nucleotide sequences from this sample produce the same CDR3. This sequence joins TRDV1 and TRDJ1; D gene unclear. CDR1 TSWWSYY and CDR2 QGS come from the germline V gene. V was pared by 0 bases and J by 0 bases, with 8 bases between. The CDR3 contains 15 residues. The CDR3 loop reads CALGELGGYTDKLIF. The DNA of the CDR3 is TGTGCTCTTGGGGAACTTGGAGGGTACACCGATAAACTCATCTTT.